This note documents a single T cell receptor beta chain sequence. The entry originates in a study of blood T cell repertoires in COVID-19. The germline V gene has CDR1 SEHNR and CDR2 FQNEAQ (reference sequence). With V trimmed by 5 bases and J by 5 bases, 9 bases remained unmatched. The CDR3 covers 16 residues. This table comes from immunoSEQ multiplex PCR, and its TCRdb copy is limited to in-frame clones, with some not included. This sample carries under 250,000 clones, 83% of them seen once, and the ten largest clones take about 3.9%. This TCR was recovered from a woman in her thirties or forties who had been exposed to COVID-19. The specimen sequenced was PBMCs or T cells enriched from blood (not recorded which). The chain is built from TRBV7-9 and TRBJ2-5, with 12 bases identical to TRBD1. The CDR3 loop reads CASSPWDRGREETQYF. DNA for the CDR3: TGTGCCAGCAGCCCATGGGACAGGGGGCGCGAGGAGACCCAGTACTTC.